This TCR beta chain is from a study of blood T cell repertoires in COVID-19. The overall study: The United States, Italy and Spain supplied acute and convalescent COVID-19 samples.

J gave up 0 bases and V 4 bases, and 4 bases lay outside the gene matches. The CDR3 length is 17 residues. TCRdb's copy holds only in-frame clones and misses some; the assay was immunoSEQ multiplex PCR. The table has a few hundred thousand clones, 85% to 90% seen once. Recovery among Cohort 3 donors was established by two negative PCRs, clearance, or symptom resolution. The gene calls are TRBV23-1 and TRBJ2-1; TRBD2 matches at 12 bases. TRBV23-1 is given ORF status, its function remaining uncertain. The sample was PBMCs or T cells enriched from blood (not recorded which). The clonotype comes from a woman in her 50s who had recovered from COVID-19. The CDR3 loop reads CASSPSGRACSYNEQFF. DNA of the CDR3: TGCGCCAGCAGTCCTAGCGGGAGGGCTTGCTCCTACAATGAGCAGTTCTTC.